The 17 T cell receptor beta chains below were found in one sample sequenced in a study of technical replicates of blood from several donors. Only in-frame clones appear in the TCRdb table, and some are missing; sequencing was by immunoSEQ multiplex PCR. The sample includes some 64,000 clones, approximately 83% of them seen just once. Sequenced material: PBMCs. Source of these receptors: a human donor in good health. Some clones in this sample may be carry-over from other donors' samples.

Notes on this clone: The sample carries other DNA sequences with the same CDR3. The chain links TRBV2 to TRBJ1-5, with D possibly matching TRBD1 (5 bases). The CDR3 is 14 residues long. Trimming removed 7 bases from V and 7 bases from J, with 17 bases in between. The germline V gene has CDR1 SNHLY and CDR2 FYNNEI. The DNA of the CDR3 is TGTGCCAGCAAGACTGGGGGGGGAAACCAGCCCCAGCATTTT. Its protein is CASKTGGGNQPQHF.

CDR3 sequence reads: CAWSNRGTVYEQYF. The CDR3 DNA is TGTGCCTGGAGTAACAGGGGAACCGTCTACGAGCAGTACTTC. J is TRBJ2-5 and V is TRBV30, with 7 bases aligning to TRBD1. The J call may be mistaken, given a closer DNA end match to TRBJ2-7. Germline V gene sequence: CDR1 GTSNPN, CDR2 SVGIG (reference sequence). The CDR3 runs 14 residues.

The chain employs TRBV4-3 and TRBJ1-1, with a possible D match to TRBD1 (6 bases). V was shortened by 0 bases and J by 5 bases, with 16 bases between the two germline ends. Germline assignment: CDR1 LGHNA and CDR2 YSLEER. The CDR3 runs to 16 residues. The CDR3 region has the DNA TGCGCCAGCAGCCAAGATACGGACAGAAGGGGTACTGAAGCTTTCTTT. Protein product: CASSQDTDRRGTEAFF.

This clone was detected only once. The chain employs TRBV10-3 and TRBJ1-3; 9 bases are shared with TRBD1. The CDR3 length is 16 residues. Germline V lookup: CDR1 ENHRY, CDR2 SYGVKD. V was clipped by 6 bases and J by 0 bases; unmatched bases: 6. CDR3 protein: CAISQTGGPSGNTIYF. The CDR3 bases are TGTGCCATCAGCCAGACAGGGGGACCCTCTGGAAACACCATATATTTT.

This clone was seen a few times. The chain couples TRBV15 to TRBJ1-2, with no clear D. Per the germline V gene, CDR1 is LNHNV and CDR2 is YYDKDF (reference sequence). This CDR3 spans 15 amino acids. The V and J ends lost 4 bases and 1 base respectively, with 13 bases between them. CDR3 sequence: CATSTVDYLNYGYTF. The CDR3 DNA is TGTGCCACCAGCACCGTGGACTACCTTAACTATGGCTACACCTTC.

The genes are TRBV18 and TRBJ2-7; perhaps TRBD2 as D (5 bases). This CDR3 is 15 amino acids long. Germline V gene sequence: CDR1 KGHSH, CDR2 LQKENI. V lost 5 bases and J 5 bases, leaving 19 bases between the germline ends. Here the CDR3 reads CASSYRESVRDEQYF. Here the CDR3 DNA reads TGTGCCAGCTCATATAGGGAGTCCGTTAGAGACGAGCAGTACTTC.

The genes are TRBV6-6 and TRBJ1-2, with 7 bases aligning to TRBD1. Germline trimming cut 5 bases from V and 2 bases from J; bases unmatched to any gene: 2. Germline loops: CDR1 MNHNY, CDR2 SVGAGI (reference sequence). The CDR3 covers 13 residues. CDR3 in DNA: TGTGCCAGCAGTCGGGACAGCAACTATGGCTACACCTTC. It codes for CASSRDSNYGYTF.

The J gene is TRBJ1-2, the V gene TRBV27, with a weak D call TRBD1 (5 bases). The V end was cut by 6 bases, the J end by 3 bases, with 11 bases between. This CDR3 spans 13 amino acids. Germline CDR1 is MNHEY and CDR2 is SMNVEV (reference sequence). The CDR3 region is CASRPSGDYGYTF. CDR3 coding DNA: TGTGCCAGCAGGCCCTCGGGGGACTATGGCTACACCTTC.

The V gene is TRBV19, the J gene TRBJ2-7; TRBD2 is a possible D gene (5 bases). The germline V gene has CDR1 LNHDA and CDR2 SQIVND (reference sequence). The CDR3 is made up of 15 amino acids. The V end lost 6 bases, the J end lost 2 bases, and 17 bases lay between the germline ends. CDR3 sequence (DNA): TGTGCCAGTAGCACCTCGGGGTATTTTCCCTACGAGCAGTACTTC. This gives the protein CASSTSGYFPYEQYF.

The rearrangement links TRBV11-3 to TRBJ2-3; 7 bases are shared with TRBD1. CDR1 is SGHNT, CDR2 YENEEA, per germline. J was trimmed by 4 bases and V by 6 bases; bases with no gene match: 7. The CDR3 totals 14 residues. CDR3 sequence (DNA): TGTGCCAGCAGACTTACGCAGGGGGCAGATACGCAGTATTTT. Translating it yields CASRLTQGADTQYF.

The chain recombines TRBV6-5 with TRBJ2-4; 11 bases align to TRBD1. CDR1 is MNHEY, CDR2 SVGAGI, per germline. V was pared by 6 bases and J by 5 bases, with 3 bases of the junction left unmatched. CDR3 length: 14 amino acids. CDR3 nucleotide sequence: TGTGCCAGCAGCCGGGACAGGGGGGAAAACATTCAGTACTTC. Encoded protein: CASSRDRGENIQYF.

The V call is TRBV10-3, the J call TRBJ2-7; 7 bases align to TRBD2. CDR1 and CDR2 from the germline V gene are ENHRY and SYGVKD. The CDR3 is made up of 13 amino acids. After removal of 11 bases from V and 5 bases from J, the junction contained 12 bases not matched to a gene. CDR3 sequence reads: CAVRGGGPDEQYF. The DNA of the CDR3 is TGTGCCGTCCGTGGGGGGGGACCCGACGAGCAGTACTTC.

The V and J genes are TRBV13 and TRBJ2-5; TRBD2 might be the D (6 bases). Trimming cost V 0 bases and J 5 bases, with 10 bases left between them. This CDR3 has 14 amino acids. Germline V CDR1 and CDR2: PRHDT, FYEKMQ (reference sequence). CDR3 coding DNA: TGTGCCAGCAGCTTAGGCGGGAGTCTCGAGACCCAGTACTTC. The encoded protein is CASSLGGSLETQYF.

The chain has TRBV11-2 and TRBJ2-7; unclear D gene. This CDR3 has 15 residues. CDR1 and CDR2 from the germline V gene are SGHAT and FQNNGV. V lost 2 bases to trimming and J lost 0 bases, with 11 bases between them. CDR3 sequence reads: CASSLYYPGSYEQYF. The CDR3 DNA is TGTGCCAGCAGCTTATATTACCCCGGCTCCTACGAGCAGTACTTC. The full variable domain, with the rest looked up from reference TRBV11-2 and TRBJ2-7, is EAGVAQSPRYKIIEKRQSVAFWCNPISGHATLYWYQQILGQGPKLLIQFQNNGVVDDSQLPKDRFSAERLKGVDSTLKIQPAKLEDSAVYLCASSLYYPGSYEQYFGPGTRLTVT.

The genes are TRBV12-5 and TRBJ1-2, with a tentative D call TRBD1 (5 bases). This CDR3 comprises 19 residues. Germline V lookup: CDR1 LGHNT, CDR2 FRNRAP. Between the trimmed V and J ends, which lost 5 bases and 8 bases, there was a span of 33 bases. The CDR3, as DNA: TGTGCTAGTGGTGGAAACAGGTACCTCCCAAAGGGCAGGGTGCTAGGCTACACCTTC. Its protein is CASGGNRYLPKGRVLGYTF. The full variable domain, its missing parts supplied by reference TRBV12-5 and TRBJ1-2, is DARVTQTPRHKVTEMGQEVTMRCQPILGHNTVFWYRQTMMQGLELLAYFRNRAPLDDSGMPKDRFSAEMPDATLATLKIQPSEPRDSAVYFCASGGNRYLPKGRVLGYTFGSGTRLTVV.

The J gene is TRBJ2-3, the V gene TRBV7-2, with TRBD1 identical over 7 bases. V was pared by 1 base and J by 6 bases, with 10 bases of the junction left unmatched. Germline V gene data show CDR1 as SGHTA and CDR2 as FQGNSA. CDR3 size: 16 residues. In DNA, the CDR3 is TGTGCCAGCAGCTTAGTTGACAGGGCAAATCAGGATACGCAGTATTTT. Amino acid sequence: CASSLVDRANQDTQYF.

This rearrangement joins TRBV5-1 to TRBJ2-6; D is possibly TRBD2 (6 bases). This CDR3 is built from 16 residues. Germline lookup yields CDR1 SGHRS and CDR2 YFSETQ. Trimming took 7 bases from V and 4 from J, leaving 18 bases between them. The CDR3 spells CASGGDGKAGANVLTF. DNA of the CDR3: TGCGCCAGCGGAGGGGATGGGAAAGCCGGGGCCAACGTCCTGACTTTC.